This TCR beta chain was recorded in a study of T-cell reconstitution after alpha-beta-depleted transplantation in children. This clonotype was observed a few times. Library preparation (for TCRbeta) was performed with unique molecular identifiers. TCRdb re-analysed the PCR reads in MiXCR, keeping a single row per CDR3 protein. The repertoire holds about 540,000 distinct CDR3 sequences, with approximately 20% as singletons. V gave up 3 bases and J gave up 4 bases, with 6 bases separating them. CDR1 and CDR2 (germline): SNHLY, FYNNEI. This CDR3 region has 12 residues. The sequence derives from a human donor who donated a stem cell graft to a child with acute lymphoblastic leukemia. This material consisted of PBMCs from the stem cell graft donor, taken from the stem cell graft. J is TRBJ1-2 and V is TRBV2, with D uncertain. The CDR3 nucleotides read TGTGCCAGCAGTGAGCGAGGCTATGGCTACACCTTC. Its translation is CASSERGYGYTF.